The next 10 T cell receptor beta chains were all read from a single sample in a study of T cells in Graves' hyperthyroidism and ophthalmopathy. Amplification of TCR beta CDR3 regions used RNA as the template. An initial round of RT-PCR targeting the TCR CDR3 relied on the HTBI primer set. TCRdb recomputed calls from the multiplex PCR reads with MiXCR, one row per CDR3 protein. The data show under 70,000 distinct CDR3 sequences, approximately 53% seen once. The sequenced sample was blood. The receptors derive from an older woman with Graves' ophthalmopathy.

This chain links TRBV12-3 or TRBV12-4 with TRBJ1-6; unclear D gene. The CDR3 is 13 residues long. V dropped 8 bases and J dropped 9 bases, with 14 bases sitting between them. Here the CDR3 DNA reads TGTGCCAGCCAGCAGAATCGATGTTCACCCCTCCACTTT. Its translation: CASQQNRCSPLHF.

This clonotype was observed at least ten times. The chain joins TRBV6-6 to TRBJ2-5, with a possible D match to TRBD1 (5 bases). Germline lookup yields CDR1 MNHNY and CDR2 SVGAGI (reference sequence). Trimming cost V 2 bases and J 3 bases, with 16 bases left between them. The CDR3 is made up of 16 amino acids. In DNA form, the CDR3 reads TGTGCCAGCAGTTACCCGCCCGACAGTGAGGAAGAGACCCAGTACTTC. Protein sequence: CASSYPPDSEEETQYF.

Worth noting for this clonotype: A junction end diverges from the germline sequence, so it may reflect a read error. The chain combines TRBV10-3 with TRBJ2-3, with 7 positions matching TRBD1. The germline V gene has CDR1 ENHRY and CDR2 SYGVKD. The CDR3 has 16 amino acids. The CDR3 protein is CAIRGGQEPPTDMQYF. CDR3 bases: TGTGCCATCAGAGGAGGACAGGAACCTCCCACAGATATGCAGTACTTT.

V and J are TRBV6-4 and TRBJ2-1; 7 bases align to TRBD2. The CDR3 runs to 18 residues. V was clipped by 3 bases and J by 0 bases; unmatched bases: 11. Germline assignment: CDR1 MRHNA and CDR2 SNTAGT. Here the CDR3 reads CASSDGQEAGSSYNEQFF. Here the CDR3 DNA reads TGTGCCAGCAGTGATGGTCAAGAAGCGGGGAGCTCCTACAATGAGCAGTTCTTC.

The CDR3 DNA reads TGCGCCAGCAGCTTGGGGGGAGGGCCGCAGACCCAGTACTTC. It specifies CASSLGGGPQTQYF. The V call is TRBV5-1, the J call TRBJ2-5; TRBD2 agrees at 7 bases. J gave up 6 bases and V 0 bases, and 5 bases lay outside the gene matches. This CDR3 contains 14 residues. CDR1 SGHRS and CDR2 YFSETQ come from the germline V gene.

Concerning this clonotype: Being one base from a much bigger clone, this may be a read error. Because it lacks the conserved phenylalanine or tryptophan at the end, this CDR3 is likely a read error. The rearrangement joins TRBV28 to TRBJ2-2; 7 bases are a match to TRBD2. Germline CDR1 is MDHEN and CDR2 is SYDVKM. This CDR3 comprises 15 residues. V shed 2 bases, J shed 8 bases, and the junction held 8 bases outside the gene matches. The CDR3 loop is CASSLTGGVMGELFS. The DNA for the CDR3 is TGTGCCAGCAGTTTAACGGGGGGAGTTATGGGGGAGCTGTTTTCT.

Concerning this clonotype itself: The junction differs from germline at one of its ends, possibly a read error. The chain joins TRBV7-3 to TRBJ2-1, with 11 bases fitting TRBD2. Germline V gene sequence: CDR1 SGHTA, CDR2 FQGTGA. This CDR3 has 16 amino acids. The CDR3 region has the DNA TGCGCCAGCAGCCCCCTAGCGGGGGGCCGACACAATGAGCAGTTCTTC. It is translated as CASSPLAGGRHNEQFF.

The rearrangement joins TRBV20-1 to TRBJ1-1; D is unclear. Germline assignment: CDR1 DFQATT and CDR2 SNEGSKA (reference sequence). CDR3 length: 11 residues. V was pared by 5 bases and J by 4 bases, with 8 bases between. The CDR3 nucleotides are TGCAGTGCTCCCCGGGGCACTGAAGCTTTCTTT. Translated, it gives CSAPRGTEAFF.

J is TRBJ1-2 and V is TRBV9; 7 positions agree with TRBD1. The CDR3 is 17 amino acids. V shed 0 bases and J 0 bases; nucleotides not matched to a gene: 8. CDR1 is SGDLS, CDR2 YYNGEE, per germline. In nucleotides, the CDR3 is TGTGCCAGCAGCGTAGCACAGGGTGGGACAGCTAACTATGGCTACACCTTC. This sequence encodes CASSVAQGGTANYGYTF. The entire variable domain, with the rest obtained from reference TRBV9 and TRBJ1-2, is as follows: DSGVTQTPKHLITATGQRVTLRCSPRSGDLSVYWYQQSLDQGLQFLIQYYNGEERAKGNILERFSAQQFPDLHSELNLSSLELGDSALYFCASSVAQGGTANYGYTFGSGTRLTVV.

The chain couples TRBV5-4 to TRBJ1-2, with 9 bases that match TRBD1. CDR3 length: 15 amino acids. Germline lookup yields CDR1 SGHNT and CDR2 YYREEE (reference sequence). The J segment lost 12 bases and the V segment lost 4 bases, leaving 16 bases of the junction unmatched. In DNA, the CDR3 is TGTGCCAGCAGCCGCATCATGGGACAGGGCGGCGGCCACACCTTC. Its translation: CASSRIMGQGGGHTF.